What follows are 13 T cell receptor beta chains derived from one specimen sequenced in a study of cytomegalovirus exposure and HLA in healthy donors. 60 Vbeta and 13 Jbeta primers were used in PCR. Clones were sequenced by immunoSEQ multiplex PCR, and TCRdb holds only the in-frame ones, with some missing. Here the sample spans around 110,000 clones, approximately 66% being singletons. The specimen was PBMCs. The receptors originated from a woman in her 40s in good health and CMV-seropositive.

The chain links TRBV2 to TRBJ2-5; 14 nucleotides match TRBD2. After removal of 6 bases from V and 5 bases from J, the junction contained 8 bases not matched to a gene. The CDR3 covers 16 residues. Germline CDR1 SNHLY, CDR2 FYNNEI. Written as DNA, the CDR3 is TGTGCCAGCAGCGATCCGGGACTAGCGGGGGTTGAGACCCAGTACTTC. Its translation is CASSDPGLAGVETQYF.

The chain employs TRBV6-1 and TRBJ2-2, with D hard to call. The V end lost 2 bases, the J end lost 7 bases, and 11 bases lay between the germline ends. CDR1 MNHNS and CDR2 SASEGT come from the germline V gene. The CDR3 is 14 residues long. In nucleotides, the CDR3 is TGTGCCAGCAGTGAAAGGAGCGAAGGCGGGGAGCTGTTTTTT. The encoded protein is CASSERSEGGELFF.

This chain joins TRBV7-9 and TRBJ1-1, with 7 positions matching TRBD1. V lost 3 bases to trimming and J lost 1 base; unmatched junction nucleotides: 8. Germline V gene lookup returns CDR1 SEHNR and CDR2 FQNEAQ (reference sequence). This CDR3 is built from 16 residues. CDR3 sequence: CASSLTGRSANTEAFF. As DNA, the CDR3 is TGTGCCAGCAGCTTGACAGGGAGGTCAGCGAACACTGAAGCTTTCTTT.

In this sample, this clone turned up once. The J gene is TRBJ1-5, the V gene TRBV19; tentative D call: TRBD1 (5 bases). CDR1 LNHDA and CDR2 SQIVND come from the germline V gene (reference sequence). The CDR3 consists of 13 residues. V lost 11 bases to trimming and J lost 7 bases, with 18 bases between them. Here the CDR3 DNA reads TGTGCCGGCGGGGACGGGACGGTGCAGCCCCAGCATTTT. It codes for CAGGDGTVQPQHF.

This clone was found a few times. The gene calls are TRBV15 and TRBJ1-2, with TRBD1 identical over 12 bases. V shed 3 bases, J shed 4 bases, and the junction held 9 bases outside the gene matches. Germline assignment: CDR1 LNHNV and CDR2 YYDKDF (reference sequence). The CDR3 is 17 residues long. Here the CDR3 reads CATSSRDRGRRGYGYTF. CDR3 DNA: TGTGCCACCAGCAGCCGGGACAGGGGGCGCCGGGGCTATGGCTACACCTTC.

The V gene is TRBV28, the J gene TRBJ1-2; D is ambiguous. Trimming left V 10 bases short and J 10 bases short, with 13 bases between. The germline gives CDR1 MDHEN, CDR2 SYDVKM. This CDR3 has 10 residues. CDR3 coding DNA: TGTGCCACCCACACGGCGGACTACACCTTC. Its translation: CATHTADYTF.

V usage is TRBV7-9 and J usage is TRBJ2-4; no definite D call. This CDR3 is built from 14 residues. Germline V gene sequence: CDR1 SEHNR, CDR2 FQNEAQ (reference sequence). Deletions cut 5 bases from V and 0 bases from J, with 8 bases between. Here the CDR3 reads CASSARLAKNIQYF. The CDR3 DNA follows: TGTGCCAGCAGCGCCAGACTAGCCAAAAACATTCAGTACTTC.

The J gene is TRBJ2-2, the V gene TRBV19, with D hard to call. With 5 bases removed from V and 6 bases from J, the gap between germline ends came to 7 bases. The CDR3 sequence is 12 residues long. CDR1 is LNHDA, CDR2 SQIVND, per germline (reference sequence). CDR3 sequence (DNA): TGTGCCAGTAGTTTCCTATCCGGGGAGCTGTTTTTT. Its protein is CASSFLSGELFF.

V is TRBV4-2 and J is TRBJ2-3; 10 bases align to TRBD2. The CDR3 is made up of 17 amino acids. The germline V gene encodes CDR1 LGHNA and CDR2 YNFKEQ. J was trimmed by 4 bases and V by 1 base; bases with no gene match: 8. The CDR3 coding sequence is TGTGCCAGCAGCCAAGTGACGGCTAGCGGGGGACCAGATACGCAGTATTTT. It yields the protein CASSQVTASGGPDTQYF.

The genes are TRBV29-1 and TRBJ2-7; 12 bases match TRBD2. With V trimmed by 2 bases and J by 4 bases, 6 bases remained unmatched. This CDR3 is 15 amino acids long. Per germline, CDR1 SQVTM and CDR2 ANQGSEA. The DNA for the CDR3 is TGCAGCGTTGAATCTCTGACTAGCGGGAGTTACGAGCAGTACTTC. It is translated as CSVESLTSGSYEQYF.

The chain employs TRBV10-3 and TRBJ2-3; the match to TRBD2 covers 7 bases. Germline V CDR1 and CDR2: ENHRY, SYGVKD. The trim removed 4 bases at V and 0 bases at J, leaving 13 bases unmatched. The CDR3 totals 18 residues. CDR3 bases: TGTGCCATCAGTGTCCTGGCGGGAGAGTCACCTAGCACAGATACGCAGTATTTT. Protein product: CAISVLAGESPSTDTQYF.

This chain links TRBV6-4 with TRBJ1-5; weak D call: TRBD1 (5 bases). Germline loops: CDR1 MRHNA, CDR2 SNTAGT. Trimming pared 0 bases from V and 4 bases from J, leaving 7 bases between. The CDR3 covers 14 residues. The CDR3 bases are TGTGCCAGCAGTGACTCGGCAGGGAATCAGCCCCAGCATTTT. This translates into CASSDSAGNQPQHF.

The V gene is TRBV5-1, the J gene TRBJ2-1; TRBD1 matches 9 bases. CDR3 length equals 15 residues. The V gene end was trimmed by 5 bases and the J gene end by 6 bases; junction bases not matched to a gene: 9. Germline CDR1 SGHRS, CDR2 YFSETQ. Here the CDR3 reads CASRQGTGMVNEQFF. In DNA, the CDR3 is TGCGCCAGCAGACAGGGGACAGGGATGGTCAATGAGCAGTTCTTC.